These 22 T cell receptor beta chains were all obtained from the same sample, sequenced in a study of T cell responses to AZD1222 COVID-19 vaccine. TCRdb's copy holds only in-frame clones and misses some; the assay was immunoSEQ multiplex PCR. The sample shows some 150,000 clones, approximately 92% of them seen only once. This specimen consisted of peripheral blood, obtained 28 days after the second AZD1222 dose. These receptors originate from an adult who received the AZD1222 COVID-19 vaccine.

The V gene is TRBV5-1, the J gene TRBJ1-4, with D tentatively TRBD1 (5 bases). V was trimmed by 4 bases and J by 3 bases, leaving 16 bases between them. This CDR3 comprises 16 residues. Germline V gene data show CDR1 as SGHRS and CDR2 as YFSETQ. CDR3 nucleotides: TGCGCCAGCAGCCCTGGGGCGGCGGTGGCTAATGAAAAACTGTTTTTT. Its protein product is CASSPGAAVANEKLFF.

The J gene is TRBJ2-7, the V gene TRBV19, with D perhaps matching TRBD1 or TRBD2 (5 bases each). The CDR3 loop spans 14 amino acids. The germline V and J ends were trimmed by 2 bases and 2 bases, with 10 bases remaining between them. Per germline, CDR1 LNHDA and CDR2 SQIVND (reference sequence). As DNA, the CDR3 is TGTGCCAGTAGTATAACCAGGGAGCCCTACGAGCAGTACTTC. Translated: CASSITREPYEQYF. The complete variable domain, with remaining parts taken from reference TRBV19 and TRBJ2-7, reads DGGITQSPKYLFRKEGQNVTLSCEQNLNHDAMYWYRQDPGQGLRLIYYSQIVNDFQKGDIAEGYSVSREKKESFPLTVTSAQKNPTAFYLCASSITREPYEQYFGPGTRLTVT.

This clone turned up a few times. V and J are TRBV5-1 and TRBJ1-5, with 7 bases matching TRBD1. After removal of 3 bases from V and 4 bases from J, the junction contained 7 bases not matched to a gene. Per the germline V gene, CDR1 is SGHRS and CDR2 is YFSETQ. This CDR3 contains 15 residues. The CDR3 here is CASSYSGQTNQPQHF. CDR3 sequence (DNA): TGCGCCAGCAGCTACTCGGGACAGACAAATCAGCCCCAGCATTTT. Full variable domain (missing parts from reference TRBV5-1 and TRBJ1-5): KAGVTQTPRYLIKTRGQQVTLSCSPISGHRSVSWYQQTPGQGLQFLFEYFSETQRNKGNFPGRFSGRQFSNSRSEMNVSTLELGDSALYLCASSYSGQTNQPQHFGDGTRLSIL.

This clone was observed once. The genes are TRBV4-3 and TRBJ1-2; D is unclear. The CDR3 is 15 residues long. Per the germline V gene, CDR1 is LGHNA and CDR2 is YSLEER. The ends were cut back, 1 base at V and 0 bases at J, with 9 bases in the middle. CDR3 amino acids: CASSQGAGANYGYTF. The CDR3, as DNA: TGCGCCAGCAGCCAAGGGGCAGGAGCTAACTATGGCTACACCTTC.

This sequence joins TRBV13 and TRBJ2-1; 9 nucleotides align to TRBD2. Germline values: CDR1 PRHDT, CDR2 FYEKMQ (reference sequence). The CDR3 spans 16 residues. The V segment lost 5 bases and the J segment 6 bases; nucleotides outside the gene matches: 11. The CDR3: CASSPEVLAGINEQFF. The CDR3 nucleotides read TGTGCCAGCAGCCCAGAGGTTCTAGCGGGGATCAATGAGCAGTTCTTC. Full variable domain (outside the CDR3, taken from reference TRBV13 and TRBJ2-1): AAGVIQSPRHLIKEKRETATLKCYPIPRHDTVYWYQQGPGQDPQFLISFYEKMQSDKGSIPDRFSAQQFSDYHSELNMSSLELGDSALYFCASSPEVLAGINEQFFGPGTRLTVL.

The rearrangement uses TRBV9 and TRBJ1-6, with D uncertain. This CDR3 comprises 14 residues. CDR1 is SGDLS and CDR2 is YYNGEE in the germline V gene. V was pared by 3 bases and J by 10 bases, with 14 bases between. The CDR3 is CASSAEPIMSPLHF. The CDR3 region has the DNA TGTGCCAGCAGCGCCGAGCCCATAATGTCACCCCTCCACTTT.

The chain uses TRBV18 and TRBJ2-1; D is perhaps TRBD1 (6 bases). CDR1 and CDR2 from the germline V gene are KGHSH and LQKENI. The CDR3 loop spans 15 amino acids. The V end was cut by 1 base, the J end by 7 bases, with 14 bases between. The CDR3 is CASSPRTTRGNEQFF. As DNA, the CDR3 is TGTGCCAGCTCACCACGCACCACCAGGGGAAATGAGCAGTTCTTC.

This clone has only one observation. The chain has TRBV27 and TRBJ2-2; D possibly corresponds to TRBD2 (5 bases). CDR1 is MNHEY and CDR2 is SMNVEV in the germline V gene (reference sequence). The CDR3 spans 14 residues. Trimming cost V 2 bases and J 1 base, with 5 bases left between them. For the CDR3, the DNA is TGTGCCAGCAGTTTAGGACTGAACACCGGGGAGCTGTTTTTT. Its translation: CASSLGLNTGELFF.

The V call is TRBV2, the J call TRBJ1-4; no firm D call. CDR1 is SNHLY and CDR2 is FYNNEI in the germline V gene. The V end lost 5 bases, the J end lost 5 bases, and 15 bases lay between the germline ends. The CDR3 consists of 15 residues. The DNA of the CDR3 is TGTGCCAGCAGTACGGGAAAACTGGGGAATGAAAAACTGTTTTTT. It yields the protein CASSTGKLGNEKLFF.

The chain joins TRBV9 to TRBJ1-2, with D possibly TRBD1 on 6 matching bases. The V gene lost 3 bases and the J gene lost 4 bases, with 19 bases spanning the gap. This CDR3 spans 16 amino acids. The V gene's germline CDR1 is SGDLS and CDR2 YYNGEE. CDR3 in amino acids: CASSGDSRGKIYGYTF. The CDR3 nucleotides are TGTGCCAGCAGCGGGGACTCCAGGGGAAAGATCTATGGCTACACCTTC.

The V and J genes are TRBV6-5 and TRBJ1-2; the D gene is possibly TRBD1 (5 bases). The CDR3 is 13 amino acids. Trimming took 8 bases from V and 5 from J, leaving 15 bases between them. Germline loops: CDR1 MNHEY, CDR2 SVGAGI. The CDR3 region has the DNA TGTGCCAGCGGGACGTCGGCGGGGTATGGCTACACCTTC. Protein sequence: CASGTSAGYGYTF.

This chain links TRBV6-2 or TRBV6-3 with TRBJ1-3; D remains unclear. The CDR3 sequence is 15 residues long. The V and J ends lost 5 bases and 0 bases respectively, with 11 bases between them. Germline CDR1 reads MNHEY; CDR2 reads SVGEGT. The CDR3 bases are TGTGCCAGCAGTAATTCAGGATCCTCTGGAAACACCATATATTTT. Protein: CASSNSGSSGNTIYF.

The chain has TRBV5-1 and TRBJ2-7; D is undetermined. Germline CDR1 reads SGHRS; CDR2 reads YFSETQ. The CDR3 contains 14 residues. With 5 bases removed from V and 0 bases from J, the gap between germline ends came to 12 bases. CDR3 sequence reads: CASSTSGSSYEQYF. For the CDR3, the DNA is TGCGCCAGCAGTACGTCTGGTAGCTCCTACGAGCAGTACTTC.

The V and J genes are TRBV29-1 and TRBJ2-7; tentatively, D is TRBD2 (6 bases). V dropped 6 bases and J dropped 4 bases, with 16 bases sitting between them. Germline-derived CDR1 and CDR2 are SQVTM and ANQGSEA. The CDR3 spans 13 residues. The CDR3 DNA reads as TGCAGCGTGACGGGACTCCCGAGGTACGAGCAGTACTTC. Protein product: CSVTGLPRYEQYF.

The CDR3 DNA sequence: TGCGCCAGCAGCTTGGGGGGACCTGATACGCAGTATTTT. This translates into CASSLGGPDTQYF. The genes are TRBV5-1 and TRBJ2-3, with D perhaps matching TRBD1 or TRBD2 (5 bases each). CDR3 size: 13 residues. The germline V gene has CDR1 SGHRS and CDR2 YFSETQ. V lost 0 bases, J lost 6 bases, and 8 bases lay in between.

The chain is built from TRBV3-1 (or the pseudogene TRBV3-2) and TRBJ1-2; D is ambiguous. This CDR3 is built from 13 residues. V dropped 0 bases and J dropped 3 bases, with 5 bases sitting between them. Germline V CDR1 and CDR2: LGHDT, YNNKEL (reference sequence). In DNA form, the CDR3 reads TGTGCCAGCAGCCAAGAGTGGGACTATGGCTACACCTTC. Its translation: CASSQEWDYGYTF.

This chain connects TRBV2 to TRBJ1-2, with 9 bases matching TRBD1. This CDR3 spans 14 amino acids. V gave up 5 bases and J gave up 4 bases; unmatched junction bases: 5. Germline lookup yields CDR1 SNHLY and CDR2 FYNNEI. The CDR3 loop is CASSSGTGTYGYTF. CDR3 DNA: TGTGCCAGCAGTTCCGGGACAGGGACCTATGGCTACACCTTC.

In DNA, the CDR3 is TGCGCCAGCAGCTTGTCAGGGAACGGGCCCTACGAGCAGTACTTC. It specifies CASSLSGNGPYEQYF. The V and J genes are TRBV5-1 and TRBJ2-7; perhaps TRBD1 as D (5 bases). V lost 1 base to trimming and J lost 2 bases, with 13 bases between them. The CDR3 is 15 amino acids. Germline V lookup: CDR1 SGHRS, CDR2 YFSETQ.

The rearrangement links TRBV9 to TRBJ2-1; D is perhaps TRBD2 (6 bases). CDR3 length: 17 amino acids. Between the trimmed V and J ends, which lost 4 bases and 2 bases, there was a span of 19 bases. Germline V lookup: CDR1 SGDLS, CDR2 YYNGEE. CDR3 sequence (DNA): TGTGCCAGCAGCCCGAGCCGGAGGGGAACCCCCTACAATGAGCAGTTCTTC. Translation gives CASSPSRRGTPYNEQFF.

The rearrangement uses TRBV28 and TRBJ2-3; 10 bases map to TRBD1. Looked up from germline, CDR1 is MDHEN and CDR2 is SYDVKM. With V trimmed by 10 bases and J by 1 base, 14 bases remained unmatched. The CDR3 is 17 amino acids. Here the CDR3 reads CATDTGTGVEGTDTQYF. As DNA, the CDR3 is TGTGCCACCGATACCGGGACAGGGGTCGAGGGCACAGATACGCAGTATTTT. Together with reference TRBV28 and TRBJ2-3, the CDR3 gives the full variable domain: DVKVTQSSRYLVKRTGEKVFLECVQDMDHENMFWYRQDPGLGLRLIYFSYDVKMKEKGDIPEGYSVSREKKERFSLILESASTNQTSMYLCATDTGTGVEGTDTQYFGPGTRLTVL.

The chain employs TRBV6-6 and TRBJ2-3, with 13 bases fitting TRBD2. The CDR3 is made up of 17 amino acids. With V trimmed by 7 bases and J by 2 bases, 9 bases remained unmatched. The V gene's germline CDR1 is MNHNY and CDR2 SVGAGI (reference sequence). CDR3 protein: CASIRRLAGGSTDTQYF. In nucleotides, the CDR3 is TGTGCCAGCATTCGCCGACTAGCGGGAGGTTCCACAGATACGCAGTATTTT.

This clone showed up just once. This chain uses TRBV9 with TRBJ1-3; D is unresolved. The CDR3 spans 15 residues. Per the germline V gene, CDR1 is SGDLS and CDR2 is YYNGEE. V shed 3 bases and J shed 0 bases, with 10 bases lying between them. The CDR3 nucleotides read TGTGCCAGCAGCGATCTGCCTCACTCTGGAAACACCATATATTTT. Its translation is CASSDLPHSGNTIYF.